This passage covers 26 T cell receptor beta chains from one sample sequenced in a study of CD8 T cells in ankylosing spondylitis. TCRdb redid the calling of the 5' RACE reads with MiXCR, one entry per CDR3 protein. The sample records about 240,000 distinct CDR3 sequences, under 12% being singletons. The sample taken for sequencing was blood, either unsorted or a sorted T cell fraction (not recorded which). Receptor source: a male donor with ankylosing spondylitis or in good health (not recorded which).

In this sample, this clonotype turned up many times. The V call is TRBV5-1, the J call TRBJ1-1; D ambiguous. This CDR3 spans 12 amino acids. Trimming shortened V by 0 bases and J by 11 bases, and 11 bases separated the two germline ends. Germline assignment: CDR1 SGHRS and CDR2 YFSETQ. CDR3 nucleotides: TGCGCCAGCAGCTTGGTGGTTCTGCACGCTTTCTTT. It translates to CASSLVVLHAFF.

The chain uses TRBV30 and TRBJ2-7; possibly TRBD1 for D (6 bases). The germline V gene has CDR1 GTSNPN and CDR2 SVGIG (reference sequence). This CDR3 has 17 amino acids. V was trimmed by 0 bases and J by 0 bases, leaving 18 bases between them. CDR3 in amino acids: CAWSVTYRVASSYEQYF. The CDR3 DNA is TGTGCCTGGAGTGTAACTTACAGGGTCGCCAGCTCCTACGAGCAGTACTTC. The full variable domain, completed using reference TRBV30 and TRBJ2-7, is SQTIHQWPATLVQPVGSPLSLECTVEGTSNPNLYWYRQAAGRGLQLLFYSVGIGQISSEVPQNLSASRPQDRQFILSSKKLLLSDSGFYLCAWSVTYRVASSYEQYFGPGTRLTVT.

This clonotype was seen ten or more times. CDR3 sequence (DNA): TGCGCCAGCAGCCCCGCGGGGGACAATCAGCCCCAGCATTTT. Translating gives CASSPAGDNQPQHF. The chain couples TRBV5-1 to TRBJ1-5; tentative D call: TRBD1 (5 bases). With 4 bases removed from V and 3 bases from J, the gap between germline ends came to 11 bases. The CDR3 runs 14 residues. Germline lookup yields CDR1 SGHRS and CDR2 YFSETQ.

This clonotype was recorded at least ten times. The chain joins TRBV20-1 to TRBJ2-3; 15 nucleotides agree with TRBD2. The trim removed 3 bases at V and 2 bases at J, leaving 15 bases unmatched. This CDR3 spans 20 amino acids. The germline V gene encodes CDR1 DFQATT and CDR2 SNEGSKA (reference sequence). The CDR3 is CSARRGRGLAGGRDTDTQYF. For the CDR3, the DNA is TGCAGTGCTAGGCGGGGCAGGGGACTAGCGGGAGGACGGGACACAGATACGCAGTATTTT.

At least ten counts were recorded for this clonotype. The rearrangement uses TRBV20-1 and TRBJ2-3, with D uncertain. The CDR3 extends over 13 amino acids. V was shortened by 0 bases and J by 5 bases, with 9 bases between the two germline ends. Germline V lookup: CDR1 DFQATT, CDR2 SNEGSKA (reference sequence). DNA for the CDR3: TGCAGTGCTAGAGAGGTGTCAGAAGATACGCAGTATTTT. It is translated as CSAREVSEDTQYF.

This clonotype has ten or more counts. The chain carries TRBV5-1 and TRBJ2-5; 7 bases are a match to TRBD2. This CDR3 is 13 amino acids long. The germline gives CDR1 SGHRS, CDR2 YFSETQ. After removal of 4 bases from V and 5 bases from J, the junction contained 5 bases not matched to a gene. CDR3 in DNA: TGCGCCAGCAGCCCGGGAGGTACGGAGACCCAGTACTTC. It codes for CASSPGGTETQYF.

In the case of this clonotype: Since a much larger clone is just one base distant, this may be a read error. The genes are TRBV29-1 and TRBJ2-3, with 9 bases identical to TRBD2. The DNA end is a closer match to TRBJ2-7, so the J assignment may be wrong. Germline values: CDR1 SQVTM, CDR2 ANQGSEA. The CDR3 is 13 residues long. CDR3 loop: CSVRISGGYEQYF. The CDR3 coding sequence is TGCAGCGTGCGGATTAGCGGGGGCTACGAGCAGTACTTC.

This clonotype was counted many times. The chain recombines TRBV18 with TRBJ2-3; D could derive from TRBD1 or TRBD2 (5 bases each). This CDR3 comprises 13 residues. In germline, CDR1 is KGHSH, CDR2 LQKENI. V lost 4 bases and J 5 bases, leaving 10 bases between the germline ends. CDR3 region: CASSLGTKDTQYF. The CDR3 DNA is TGTGCCAGCTCACTGGGGACCAAAGATACGCAGTATTTT.

This clonotype has ten or more counts. This chain connects TRBV2 to TRBJ2-2, with a weak D call TRBD2 (6 bases). The germline gives CDR1 SNHLY, CDR2 FYNNEI. V shed 7 bases and J shed 5 bases, with 14 bases lying between them. The CDR3 is made up of 14 amino acids. The CDR3 protein is CASKKQGGTGELFF. The CDR3 DNA is TGTGCCAGCAAGAAGCAGGGAGGAACCGGGGAGCTGTTTTTT.

This clonotype was recorded many times. The rearrangement uses TRBV3-1 and TRBJ2-5; D possibly corresponds to TRBD2 (6 bases). Germline CDR1 reads LGHDT; CDR2 reads YNNKEL (reference sequence). Trimming pared 4 bases from V and 5 bases from J, leaving 17 bases between. The CDR3 runs to 15 residues. CDR3 protein: CASSLTSRERETQYF. The CDR3 nucleotides read TGTGCCAGCAGCCTCACGTCCCGGGAGAGGGAGACCCAGTACTTC.

This clonotype appeared many times. The V call is TRBV12-3 or TRBV12-4, the J call TRBJ1-2, with a weak D call TRBD1 (5 bases). The CDR3 sequence is 15 residues long. V lost 5 bases, J lost 5 bases, and 18 bases lay in between. CDR3 in amino acids: CASSPSGGGVYGYTF. CDR3 sequence (DNA): TGTGCCAGCAGTCCCTCGGGGGGTGGAGTGTATGGCTACACCTTC.

This rearrangement joins TRBV7-2 to TRBJ1-6; 7 nucleotides agree with TRBD1. Trimming at V came to 1 base and at J to 7 bases, leaving 10 bases not matched to a gene. The germline V gene has CDR1 SGHTA and CDR2 FQGNSA. This CDR3 comprises 17 residues. In nucleotides, the CDR3 is TGTGCCAGCAGCTTAGGCCCGACAGGGACCCACAATTCACCCCTCCACTTT. Translating it yields CASSLGPTGTHNSPLHF.

At least ten counts were recorded for this clonotype. The rearrangement joins TRBV12-3 or TRBV12-4 to TRBJ2-1, with TRBD1 as a possible D gene (6 bases). The CDR3 runs 12 residues. Trimming stripped 6 bases from V and 7 bases from J, with 10 bases between. The CDR3 spells CASSPGQNEQFF. CDR3 coding DNA: TGTGCCAGCAGCCCCGGACAGAATGAGCAGTTCTTC.

This chain connects TRBV6-2 or TRBV6-3 to TRBJ2-7; 8 positions match TRBD2. This CDR3 has 19 amino acids. J gave up 0 bases and V 0 bases, and 13 bases lay outside the gene matches. Germline assignment: CDR1 MNHEY and CDR2 SVGEGT. The CDR3 here is CASSYSLVSELAASYEQYF. The CDR3 coding sequence is TGTGCCAGCAGTTACTCCCTGGTGAGTGAACTAGCGGCCTCCTACGAGCAGTACTTC.

The chain couples TRBV20-1 to TRBJ2-1; 13 bases match TRBD2. V lost 6 bases to trimming and J lost 5 bases; unmatched junction nucleotides: 7. CDR1 and CDR2 from the germline V gene are DFQATT and SNEGSKA (reference sequence). The CDR3 length is 15 residues. In DNA form, the CDR3 reads TGCAGTGCCGAAGCCGGGACTAGCGGGAACAATGAGCAGTTCTTC. It yields the protein CSAEAGTSGNNEQFF.

V is TRBV10-3 and J is TRBJ2-6; D is perhaps TRBD2 (5 bases). V was clipped by 6 bases and J by 8 bases, with 20 bases between them. The CDR3 runs to 16 residues. Germline V gives CDR1 ENHRY, CDR2 SYGVKD. CDR3 bases: TGTGCCATCAGCCACGGGGTACTCAACGGGACCAACGTCCTGACTTTC. This gives the protein CAISHGVLNGTNVLTF.

This clonotype occurred many times. The gene calls are TRBV5-1 and TRBJ2-3; 8 bases agree with TRBD1. Germline V gene sequence: CDR1 SGHRS, CDR2 YFSETQ. This CDR3 comprises 14 residues. The ends lost 4 bases at V and 2 bases at J; junction bases unmatched: 3. The CDR3 loop is CASSAGGFTDTQYF. In nucleotides, the CDR3 is TGCGCCAGCAGCGCAGGGGGCTTCACAGATACGCAGTATTTT.

This clonotype was seen repeatedly, ten times or more. DNA of the CDR3: TGTGCCAGCAGCTTAGATCAGGGGACCTCCTACGAGCAGTACTTC. Its protein is CASSLDQGTSYEQYF. The rearrangement uses TRBV7-2 and TRBJ2-7, with D possibly TRBD1 on 6 matching bases. This CDR3 region has 15 residues. The V end was cut by 1 base, the J end by 0 bases, with 10 bases between. Germline CDR1 SGHTA, CDR2 FQGNSA.

This clonotype occurred many times. This chain uses TRBV25-1 with TRBJ2-1; D gene uncertain. Trimming took off 6 bases at V and 5 bases at J, with 17 bases between the two ends. Per the germline V gene, CDR1 is MGHDK and CDR2 is SYGVNS. This CDR3 spans 15 amino acids. CDR3 DNA: TGTGCCAGCAGCCGAGGCCAGAGTCGAGACAATGAGCAGTTCTTC. Amino acid sequence: CASSRGQSRDNEQFF. The entire variable domain, with the rest obtained from reference TRBV25-1 and TRBJ2-1, is as follows: EADIYQTPRYLVIGTGKKITLECSQTMGHDKMYWYQQDPGMELHLIHYSYGVNSTEKGDLSSESTVSRIRTEHFPLTLESARPSHTSQYLCASSRGQSRDNEQFFGPGTRLTVL.

The chain carries TRBV3-1 and TRBJ1-6, with D possibly TRBD1 on 5 matching bases. The length of the CDR3 is 15 residues. Germline V lookup: CDR1 LGHDT, CDR2 YNNKEL (reference sequence). Trimming cost V 4 bases and J 8 bases, with 15 bases left between them. The CDR3 spells CASSPPGRLYSPLHF. Here the CDR3 DNA reads TGTGCCAGCAGCCCCCCGGGGCGCTTATATTCACCCCTCCACTTT.

The rearrangement uses TRBV4-1 and TRBJ2-2, with TRBD2 matching 8 bases. This CDR3 is built from 17 residues. With 3 bases clipped from V and 7 bases from J, the junction kept 13 bases outside the gene matches. The germline CDR1 and CDR2 sequences are MGHRA and YSYEKL. The CDR3 region is CASSQGGGRTKGGELFF. In DNA form, the CDR3 reads TGCGCCAGCAGCCAGGGGGGCGGGAGGACCAAAGGCGGGGAGCTGTTTTTT.

There are many counts of this clonotype. The chain employs TRBV7-8 and TRBJ2-5; D is unclear. The ends were cut back, 3 bases at V and 0 bases at J, with 8 bases in the middle. Germline CDR1 reads SGHVS; CDR2 reads FQNEAQ. This CDR3 comprises 14 residues. The CDR3 DNA sequence: TGTGCCAGCAGCTTTGGAAGTAACCAAGAGACCCAGTACTTC. Its protein is CASSFGSNQETQYF.

This chain uses TRBV5-1 with TRBJ2-1; D uncertain. V lost 3 bases, J lost 14 bases, and 18 bases lay in between. This CDR3 has 13 amino acids. The germline V gene has CDR1 SGHRS and CDR2 YFSETQ. CDR3 loop: CASSSTDLSFKFF. The DNA for the CDR3 is TGCGCCAGCAGCTCTACCGATCTCTCGTTTAAGTTCTTC.

The rearrangement joins TRBV6-5 to TRBJ1-1; possibly TRBD1 for D (5 bases). V dropped 4 bases and J dropped 1 base, with 13 bases sitting between them. Germline V CDR1 and CDR2: MNHEY, SVGAGI. The CDR3 covers 15 residues. The CDR3 reads CASSSWGSGNTEAFF. The CDR3 coding sequence is TGTGCCAGCAGTTCGTGGGGCTCTGGGAACACTGAAGCTTTCTTT.

This clonotype has at least ten counts. This rearrangement joins TRBV12-3 or TRBV12-4 to TRBJ2-5, with TRBD2 matching over 9 bases. The CDR3 covers 15 residues. The trim removed 4 bases at V and 4 bases at J, leaving 7 bases unmatched. The CDR3 region has the DNA TGTGCCAGCAGTTCGGGACTAGCTCTCGGAGAGACCCAGTACTTC. It is translated as CASSSGLALGETQYF.

On this clonotype itself: A much bigger clone sits one base away, suggesting this may be a read error. CDR3 region: CVSSLGEGAEQYF. The DNA for the CDR3 is TGTGTCAGCAGTTTGGGGGAGGGCGCCGAGCAGTACTTC. This chain uses TRBV27 with TRBJ2-7; 7 nucleotides agree with TRBD2. The CDR3 has 13 residues. CDR1 is MNHEY and CDR2 is SMNVEV in the germline V gene (reference sequence).